A selection of T cell receptor beta chains follows, all from one sample in a study. TCRdb ran MiXCR on the RT-PCR reads and lists one entry per CDR3 protein. Found here are about 680,000 distinct CDR3 sequences, over 12% of them singletons; the top ten hold 3.6%. The sequenced material came from memory CD4+ T cells from blood. These TCRs come from a female donor in good health, serving as a healthy control. The CDR3 runs from the conserved cysteine through the conserved F or W. The order of the fields is CDR3 protein, CDR3 DNA, J gene, V gene, D gene, clone size, CDR3 length. The D gene is left open where the match is weak. Not every row has a clone size; where given, it reads once, few, many or a size class.

cdr3_aa: CASSLRLDGEAFF
cdr3_nt: TGTGCCAGCAGCTTACGGCTAGACGGTGAAGCTTTCTTT
j_call: TRBJ1-1
v_call: TRBV7-9
d_call: .
clone_size: few
cdr3_length: 13

cdr3_aa: CASSGPTGTSNYGYTF
cdr3_nt: TGTGCCAGCAGCGGTCCTACAGGGACTTCTAACTATGGCTACACCTTC
j_call: TRBJ1-2
v_call: TRBV5-8
d_call: .
clone_size: few
cdr3_length: 16

cdr3_aa: CASSTMQGDGSYEQYF
cdr3_nt: TGTGCCAGCAGTACCATGCAGGGGGACGGCTCCTACGAGCAGTACTTC
j_call: TRBJ2-7
v_call: TRBV28
d_call: TRBD1
clone_size: .
cdr3_length: 16

cdr3_aa: CSAQRGDPNYGYTF
cdr3_nt: TGCAGTGCCCAAAGAGGGGATCCTAACTATGGCTACACCTTC
j_call: TRBJ1-2
v_call: TRBV20-1
d_call: .
clone_size: .
cdr3_length: 14

cdr3_aa: CSVRDSSQFF
cdr3_nt: TGCAGCGTTCGGGACTCTTCGCAGTTCTTC
j_call: TRBJ2-1
v_call: TRBV29-1
d_call: .
clone_size: many
cdr3_length: 10

cdr3_aa: CSARSGPPQYF
cdr3_nt: TGCAGTGCCCGTTCAGGACCCCCGCAGTATTTT
j_call: TRBJ2-3
v_call: TRBV20-1
d_call: .
clone_size: few
cdr3_length: 11

cdr3_aa: CASSAGTYRNSPLHF
cdr3_nt: TGTGCCAGCAGCGCCGGGACCTACCGTAATTCACCCCTCCACTTT
j_call: TRBJ1-6
v_call: TRBV9
d_call: .
clone_size: .
cdr3_length: 15

cdr3_aa: CSARAPPGQPSMNTEAFF
cdr3_nt: TGCAGTGCTAGGGCTCCTCCGGGACAGCCCAGTATGAACACTGAAGCTTTCTTT
j_call: TRBJ1-1
v_call: TRBV20-1
d_call: TRBD1
clone_size: .
cdr3_length: 18

cdr3_aa: CASSYTGNTIYF
cdr3_nt: TGTGCCAGCAGTTATACGGGAAACACCATATATTTT
j_call: TRBJ1-3
v_call: TRBV6-2/TRBV6-3
d_call: .
clone_size: .
cdr3_length: 12

cdr3_aa: CATQRDRGGTGELFF
cdr3_nt: TGTGCCACCCAAAGAGACAGGGGAGGGACCGGGGAGCTGTTTTTT
j_call: TRBJ2-2
v_call: TRBV7-3
d_call: .
clone_size: .
cdr3_length: 15

cdr3_aa: CSVENNGEQFF
cdr3_nt: TGCAGCGTTGAGAACAACGGGGAGCAGTTCTTC
j_call: TRBJ2-1
v_call: TRBV29-1
d_call: .
clone_size: many
cdr3_length: 11

cdr3_aa: CASSLVDGGWGTQYF
cdr3_nt: TGTGCCAGCAGTTTGGTCGACGGGGGGTGGGGTACGCAGTATTTT
j_call: TRBJ2-3
v_call: TRBV12-3/TRBV12-4
d_call: TRBD2
clone_size: many
cdr3_length: 15

cdr3_aa: CASSPRDSANTGELFF
cdr3_nt: TGTGCCAGCAGCCCGAGAGACAGCGCGAACACCGGGGAGCTGTTTTTT
j_call: TRBJ2-2
v_call: TRBV11-2
d_call: .
clone_size: .
cdr3_length: 16

cdr3_aa: CASSYSSWGTVFFEQYF
cdr3_nt: TGTGCCAGCAGTTACTCGAGTTGGGGGACAGTGTTTTTCGAGCAGTACTTC
j_call: TRBJ2-7
v_call: TRBV6-5
d_call: TRBD1
clone_size: many
cdr3_length: 17

cdr3_aa: CASSLAWASGAGGTQYF
cdr3_nt: TGCGCCAGCAGCTTGGCCTGGGCTAGCGGGGCCGGCGGTACGCAGTATTTT
j_call: TRBJ2-3
v_call: TRBV5-1
d_call: TRBD2
clone_size: .
cdr3_length: 17

cdr3_aa: CSARAVLGTVNTEAFF
cdr3_nt: TGCAGTGCTAGAGCTGTGCTAGGGACAGTGAACACTGAAGCTTTCTTT
j_call: TRBJ1-1
v_call: TRBV20-1
d_call: TRBD1
clone_size: .
cdr3_length: 16

cdr3_aa: CASTGTGYEQYF
cdr3_nt: TGTGCCAGCACCGGGACAGGCTACGAGCAGTACTTC
j_call: TRBJ2-7
v_call: TRBV25-1
d_call: TRBD1
clone_size: few
cdr3_length: 12

cdr3_aa: CASSPQTGSDTQYF
cdr3_nt: TGTGCCAGCAGCCCCCAGACAGGTTCAGATACGCAGTATTTT
j_call: TRBJ2-3
v_call: TRBV9
d_call: .
clone_size: many
cdr3_length: 14

cdr3_aa: CATRGGEGQPQHF
cdr3_nt: TGTGCCACCCGTGGAGGGGAGGGCCAGCCCCAGCATTTT
j_call: TRBJ1-5
v_call: TRBV10-3
d_call: .
clone_size: .
cdr3_length: 13

cdr3_aa: CASSLGTLAGNQPQHF
cdr3_nt: TGTGCCAGCAGCTTAGGTACCTTAGCAGGCAATCAGCCCCAGCATTTT
j_call: TRBJ1-5
v_call: TRBV7-2
d_call: .
clone_size: .
cdr3_length: 16

cdr3_aa: CSARDAAGTGPYEQYF
cdr3_nt: TGCAGTGCTAGAGATGCCGCCGGGACAGGGCCTTACGAGCAGTACTTC
j_call: TRBJ2-7
v_call: TRBV20-1
d_call: TRBD1
clone_size: once
cdr3_length: 16

cdr3_aa: CSARDGQGLYYEQYF
cdr3_nt: TGCAGTGCTAGAGATGGCCAGGGATTGTACTACGAGCAGTACTTC
j_call: TRBJ2-7
v_call: TRBV20-1
d_call: .
clone_size: many
cdr3_length: 15

cdr3_aa: CASTESPPGYTF
cdr3_nt: TGTGCCAGCACCGAGAGCCCCCCTGGCTACACCTTC
j_call: TRBJ1-2
v_call: TRBV6-5
d_call: .
clone_size: many
cdr3_length: 12

cdr3_aa: CASSLVGGYTEAFF
cdr3_nt: TGTGCCAGCAGCTTAGTTGGAGGATACACTGAAGCTTTCTTT
j_call: TRBJ1-1
v_call: TRBV7-8
d_call: .
clone_size: many
cdr3_length: 14

cdr3_aa: CASSLKSGNTIYF
cdr3_nt: TGTGCCAGCAGTTTAAAATCTGGAAACACCATATATTTT
j_call: TRBJ1-3
v_call: TRBV12-3/TRBV12-4
d_call: .
clone_size: .
cdr3_length: 13

cdr3_aa: CASSYRSSTGELFF
cdr3_nt: TGTGCCAGCAGCTACCGGTCCTCCACCGGGGAGCTGTTTTTT
j_call: TRBJ2-2
v_call: TRBV7-2
d_call: .
clone_size: few
cdr3_length: 14

cdr3_aa: CAGTGRWDEQFF
cdr3_nt: TGTGCCGGCACGGGCCGATGGGATGAGCAGTTCTTC
j_call: TRBJ2-1
v_call: TRBV12-3/TRBV12-4
d_call: .
clone_size: .
cdr3_length: 12

cdr3_aa: CSARGTSGSFVQFF
cdr3_nt: TGCAGTGCTAGAGGGACTAGCGGGAGTTTTGTGCAGTTCTTC
j_call: TRBJ2-1
v_call: TRBV20-1
d_call: TRBD2
clone_size: .
cdr3_length: 14

cdr3_aa: CASSISGASYNEQFF
cdr3_nt: TGTGCCAGCAGTATTAGCGGGGCCTCCTACAATGAGCAGTTCTTC
j_call: TRBJ2-1
v_call: TRBV7-8
d_call: TRBD2
clone_size: many
cdr3_length: 15

cdr3_aa: CSARGRAATYGYTF
cdr3_nt: TGCAGTGCCCGAGGACGGGCGGCTACCTATGGCTACACCTTC
j_call: TRBJ1-2
v_call: TRBV20-1
d_call: .
clone_size: many
cdr3_length: 14

cdr3_aa: CSVEVSSHNEQYF
cdr3_nt: TGCAGCGTTGAAGTATCTAGTCACAATGAGCAGTATTTT
j_call: TRBJ2-3
v_call: TRBV29-1
d_call: .
clone_size: .
cdr3_length: 13

cdr3_aa: CASSFLSGRGYDEQFF
cdr3_nt: TGTGCCAGCAGTTTTCTTAGCGGGAGGGGGTACGATGAGCAGTTCTTC
j_call: TRBJ2-1
v_call: TRBV6-2/TRBV6-3
d_call: TRBD2
clone_size: .
cdr3_length: 16

cdr3_aa: CASSVGTGGIGEQFF
cdr3_nt: TGTGCCAGCAGTGTGGGGACAGGGGGTATCGGTGAGCAGTTCTTC
j_call: TRBJ2-1
v_call: TRBV6-4
d_call: TRBD1
clone_size: .
cdr3_length: 15

cdr3_aa: CSASRNNPNYGYTF
cdr3_nt: TGCAGTGCTAGCCGGAACAACCCCAACTATGGCTACACCTTC
j_call: TRBJ1-2
v_call: TRBV20-1
d_call: .
clone_size: many
cdr3_length: 14

cdr3_aa: CASSSNTGGTGNTIYF
cdr3_nt: TGTGCCAGCAGCTCCAATACAGGGGGTACAGGAAACACCATATATTTT
j_call: TRBJ1-3
v_call: TRBV13
d_call: TRBD1
clone_size: .
cdr3_length: 16

cdr3_aa: CATSGGTGRETQYF
cdr3_nt: TGTGCCACCAGTGGAGGGACAGGGAGAGAGACCCAGTACTTC
j_call: TRBJ2-5
v_call: TRBV24-1
d_call: TRBD1
clone_size: many
cdr3_length: 14

cdr3_aa: CASSQGPHQPQHF
cdr3_nt: TGTGCCAGCAGTCAGGGACCACATCAGCCCCAGCATTTT
j_call: TRBJ1-5
v_call: TRBV6-5
d_call: .
clone_size: many
cdr3_length: 13

cdr3_aa: CASSYYRGPTDNEQFF
cdr3_nt: TGCGCCAGCAGCTATTACAGGGGCCCCACTGACAATGAGCAGTTCTTC
j_call: TRBJ2-1
v_call: TRBV4-3
d_call: TRBD1
clone_size: few
cdr3_length: 16

cdr3_aa: CASSFASGGGGLYSYEQYF
cdr3_nt: TGTGCCAGCAGTTTCGCTAGCGGGGGGGGTGGCCTATACTCCTACGAGCAGTACTTC
j_call: TRBJ2-7
v_call: TRBV12-3/TRBV12-4
d_call: TRBD2
clone_size: .
cdr3_length: 19

cdr3_aa: CASSQGGGLQPQHF
cdr3_nt: TGTGCCAGCAGCCAAGGGGGGGGCCTCCAGCCCCAGCATTTT
j_call: TRBJ1-5
v_call: TRBV4-2
d_call: .
clone_size: few
cdr3_length: 14

cdr3_aa: CASSPLRGKGSPLHF
cdr3_nt: TGTGCCAGCAGCCCCCTGCGGGGGAAGGGGTCACCCCTCCACTTT
j_call: TRBJ1-6
v_call: TRBV27
d_call: .
clone_size: few
cdr3_length: 15

cdr3_aa: CASSLALANTGELFF
cdr3_nt: TGTGCCAGCAGTTTGGCCCTGGCTAACACCGGGGAGCTGTTTTTT
j_call: TRBJ2-2
v_call: TRBV27
d_call: .
clone_size: many
cdr3_length: 15

cdr3_aa: CSARGQGHEKLFF
cdr3_nt: TGCAGTGCGAGAGGACAGGGGCACGAAAAACTGTTTTTT
j_call: TRBJ1-4
v_call: TRBV20-1
d_call: TRBD1
clone_size: few
cdr3_length: 13

cdr3_aa: CASSEAPGGRETQYF
cdr3_nt: TGTGCCAGCAGTGAAGCGCCAGGGGGCCGAGAGACCCAGTACTTC
j_call: TRBJ2-5
v_call: TRBV6-1
d_call: TRBD1
clone_size: few
cdr3_length: 15

cdr3_aa: CASSATGGDTQYF
cdr3_nt: TGTGCCAGCAGCGCCACAGGGGGAGATACGCAGTATTTT
j_call: TRBJ2-3
v_call: TRBV5-5
d_call: TRBD1
clone_size: many
cdr3_length: 13

cdr3_aa: CASSYTPGAGYGYTF
cdr3_nt: TGTGCCAGCAGTTACACACCAGGGGCGGGCTATGGCTACACCTTC
j_call: TRBJ1-2
v_call: TRBV6-5
d_call: .
clone_size: few
cdr3_length: 15

cdr3_aa: CASSSGGMGTEAFF
cdr3_nt: TGTGCCAGCAGCTCGGGTGGAATGGGCACTGAAGCTTTCTTT
j_call: TRBJ1-1
v_call: TRBV6-5
d_call: .
clone_size: few
cdr3_length: 14

cdr3_aa: CSANTPQETQYF
cdr3_nt: TGCAGTGCTAACACCCCACAAGAGACCCAGTACTTC
j_call: TRBJ2-5
v_call: TRBV20-1
d_call: .
clone_size: few
cdr3_length: 12

cdr3_aa: CASSPAKDPGNTEAFF
cdr3_nt: TGTGCCAGCTCACCGGCGAAGGACCCAGGGAACACTGAAGCTTTCTTT
j_call: TRBJ1-1
v_call: TRBV18
d_call: .
clone_size: few
cdr3_length: 16

cdr3_aa: CASSLRGGMNTEAFF
cdr3_nt: TGTGCCAGCAGCTTAAGGGGAGGGATGAACACTGAAGCTTTCTTT
j_call: TRBJ1-1
v_call: TRBV7-8
d_call: .
clone_size: few
cdr3_length: 15

cdr3_aa: CASSFYRTDTQYF
cdr3_nt: TGTGCCAGCAGCTTCTATCGCACAGATACGCAGTATTTT
j_call: TRBJ2-3
v_call: TRBV28
d_call: .
clone_size: .
cdr3_length: 13

cdr3_aa: CASSLDGPGRGYEQYF
cdr3_nt: TGTGCCAGCAGCTTAGACGGCCCCGGGAGAGGTTACGAGCAGTACTTC
j_call: TRBJ2-7
v_call: TRBV7-2
d_call: .
clone_size: few
cdr3_length: 16

cdr3_aa: CASSLAGGIYNEQFF
cdr3_nt: TGTGCCAGCAGCTTAGCGGGTGGCATTTACAATGAGCAGTTCTTC
j_call: TRBJ2-1
v_call: TRBV7-2
d_call: .
clone_size: many
cdr3_length: 15

cdr3_aa: CAIGPTSGANVLTF
cdr3_nt: TGTGCCATCGGTCCGACCTCTGGGGCCAACGTCCTGACTTTC
j_call: TRBJ2-6
v_call: TRBV10-3
d_call: .
clone_size: many
cdr3_length: 14

cdr3_aa: CASTSLATETQYF
cdr3_nt: TGTGCCAGCACCTCTCTAGCGACGGAGACCCAGTACTTC
j_call: TRBJ2-5
v_call: TRBV12-3/TRBV12-4
d_call: .
clone_size: .
cdr3_length: 13